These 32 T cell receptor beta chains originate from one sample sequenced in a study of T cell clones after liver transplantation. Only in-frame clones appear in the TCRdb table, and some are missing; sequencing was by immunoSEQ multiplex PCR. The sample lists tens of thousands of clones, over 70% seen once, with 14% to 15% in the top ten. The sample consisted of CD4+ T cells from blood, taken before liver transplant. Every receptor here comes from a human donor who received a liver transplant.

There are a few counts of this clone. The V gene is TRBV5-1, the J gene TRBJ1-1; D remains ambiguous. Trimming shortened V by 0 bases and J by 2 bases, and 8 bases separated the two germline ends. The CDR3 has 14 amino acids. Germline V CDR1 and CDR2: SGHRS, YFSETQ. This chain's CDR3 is CASSLGQPNTEAFF. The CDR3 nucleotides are TGCGCCAGCAGCTTGGGGCAACCCAACACTGAAGCTTTCTTT.

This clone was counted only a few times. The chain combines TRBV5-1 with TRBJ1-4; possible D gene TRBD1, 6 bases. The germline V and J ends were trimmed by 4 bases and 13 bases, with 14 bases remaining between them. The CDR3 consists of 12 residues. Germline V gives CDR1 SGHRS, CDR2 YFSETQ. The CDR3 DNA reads TGCGCCAGCAGCGAACAGGGAGGGGTACTGTTTTTT. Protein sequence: CASSEQGGVLFF.

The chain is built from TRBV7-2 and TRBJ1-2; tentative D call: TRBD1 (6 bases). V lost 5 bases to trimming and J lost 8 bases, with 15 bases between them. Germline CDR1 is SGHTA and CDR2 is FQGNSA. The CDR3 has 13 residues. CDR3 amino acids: CASSPGGTQGYTF. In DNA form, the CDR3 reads TGTGCCAGCAGCCCGGGGGGCACACAAGGCTACACCTTC.

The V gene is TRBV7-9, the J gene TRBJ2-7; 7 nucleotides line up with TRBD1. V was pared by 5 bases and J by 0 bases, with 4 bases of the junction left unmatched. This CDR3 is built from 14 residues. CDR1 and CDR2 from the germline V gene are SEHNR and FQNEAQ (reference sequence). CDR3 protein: CASSDRVISYEQYF. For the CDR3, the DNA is TGTGCCAGCAGCGACAGGGTCATCTCCTACGAGCAGTACTTC. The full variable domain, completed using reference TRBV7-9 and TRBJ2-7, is DTGVSQNPRHKITKRGQNVTFRCDPISEHNRLYWYRQTLGQGPEFLTYFQNEAQLEKSRLLSDRFSAERPKGSFSTLEIQRTEQGDSAMYLCASSDRVISYEQYFGPGTRLTVT.

The CDR3 region has the DNA TGTGCCAGCACCCTGGGGCTGGCGAGCGGGGGGGCGGGGGCCAACGTCCTGACTTTC. Protein: CASTLGLASGGAGANVLTF. The gene calls are TRBV9 and TRBJ2-6; 10 bases align to TRBD2. Losses at the gene ends were 6 bases for V and 4 bases for J; bases not matched to a gene: 16. The CDR3 is 19 amino acids. Germline V lookup: CDR1 SGDLS, CDR2 YYNGEE.

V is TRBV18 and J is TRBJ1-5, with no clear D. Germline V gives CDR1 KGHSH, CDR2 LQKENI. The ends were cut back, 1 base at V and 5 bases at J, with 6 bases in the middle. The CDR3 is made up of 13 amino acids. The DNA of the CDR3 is TGTGCCAGCTCACCACGGCCAGATCAGCCCCAGCATTTT. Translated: CASSPRPDQPQHF. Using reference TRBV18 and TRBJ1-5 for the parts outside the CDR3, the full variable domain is NAGVMQNPRHLVRRRGQEARLRCSPMKGHSHVYWYRQLPEEGLKFMVYLQKENIIDESGMPKERFSAEFPKEGPSILRIQQVVRGDSAAYFCASSPRPDQPQHFGDGTRLSIL.

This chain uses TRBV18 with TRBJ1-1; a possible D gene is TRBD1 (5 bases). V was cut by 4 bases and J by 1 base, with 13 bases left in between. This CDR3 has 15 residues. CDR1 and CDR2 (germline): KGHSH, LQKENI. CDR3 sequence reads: CASSLSGGKNTEAFF. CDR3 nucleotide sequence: TGTGCCAGCTCACTATCCGGGGGGAAGAACACTGAAGCTTTCTTT.

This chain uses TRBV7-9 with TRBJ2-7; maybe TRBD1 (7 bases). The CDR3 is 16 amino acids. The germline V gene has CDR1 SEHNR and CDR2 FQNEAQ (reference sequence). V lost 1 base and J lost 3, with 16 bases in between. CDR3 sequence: CASSLEGQVGGYEQYF. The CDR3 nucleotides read TGTGCCAGCAGCTTAGAAGGACAGGTGGGGGGCTACGAGCAGTACTTC.

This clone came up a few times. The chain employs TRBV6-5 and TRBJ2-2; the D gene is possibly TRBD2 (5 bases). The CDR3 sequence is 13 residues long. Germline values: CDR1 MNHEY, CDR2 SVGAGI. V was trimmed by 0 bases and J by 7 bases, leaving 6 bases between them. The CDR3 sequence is CASSYSAGGELFF. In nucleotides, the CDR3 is TGTGCCAGCAGTTACTCGGCGGGCGGGGAGCTGTTTTTT.

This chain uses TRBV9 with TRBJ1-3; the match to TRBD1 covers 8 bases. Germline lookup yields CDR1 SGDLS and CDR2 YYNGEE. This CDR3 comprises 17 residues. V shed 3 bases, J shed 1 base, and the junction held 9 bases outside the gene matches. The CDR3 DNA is TGTGCCAGCAGCGCCCGGACAGGGAATAAGTCTGGAAACACCATATATTTT. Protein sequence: CASSARTGNKSGNTIYF.

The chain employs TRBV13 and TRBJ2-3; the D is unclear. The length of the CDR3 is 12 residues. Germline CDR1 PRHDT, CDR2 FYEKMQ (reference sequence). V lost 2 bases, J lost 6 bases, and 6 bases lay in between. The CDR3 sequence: CASSLKRDTQYF. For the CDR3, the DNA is TGTGCCAGCAGCTTAAAACGGGATACGCAGTATTTT.

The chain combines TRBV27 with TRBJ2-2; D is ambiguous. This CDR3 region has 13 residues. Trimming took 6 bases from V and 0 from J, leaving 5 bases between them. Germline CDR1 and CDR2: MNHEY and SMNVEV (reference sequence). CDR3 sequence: CASRSANTGELFF. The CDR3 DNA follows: TGTGCCAGCAGGTCAGCGAACACCGGGGAGCTGTTTTTT.

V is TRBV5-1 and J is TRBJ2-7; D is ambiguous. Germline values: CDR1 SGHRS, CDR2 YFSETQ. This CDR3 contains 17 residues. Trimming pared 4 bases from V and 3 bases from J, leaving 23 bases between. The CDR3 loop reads CASSLYYRASGGYEQYF. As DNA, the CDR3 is TGCGCCAGCAGCCTGTATTACAGAGCCTCAGGTGGCTACGAGCAGTACTTC.

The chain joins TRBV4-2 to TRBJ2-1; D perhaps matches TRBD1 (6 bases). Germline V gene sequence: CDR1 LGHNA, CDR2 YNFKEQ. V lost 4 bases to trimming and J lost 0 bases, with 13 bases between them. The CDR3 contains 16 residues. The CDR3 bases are TGTGCCAGCAGCCCGGGACACCTGAGCTCCTACAATGAGCAGTTCTTC. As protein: CASSPGHLSSYNEQFF.

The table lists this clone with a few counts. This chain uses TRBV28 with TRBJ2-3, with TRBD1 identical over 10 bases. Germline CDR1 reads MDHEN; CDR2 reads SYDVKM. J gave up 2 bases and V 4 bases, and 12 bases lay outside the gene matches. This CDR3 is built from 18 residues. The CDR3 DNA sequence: TGTGCCAGCAGTTCTCACGGCCCGGGACAGGGGATCACAGATACGCAGTATTTT. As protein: CASSSHGPGQGITDTQYF.

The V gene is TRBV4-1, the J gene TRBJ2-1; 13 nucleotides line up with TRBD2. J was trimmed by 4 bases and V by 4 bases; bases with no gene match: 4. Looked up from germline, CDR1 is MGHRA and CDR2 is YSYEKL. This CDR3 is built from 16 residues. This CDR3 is CASSRGLAGRYNEQFF. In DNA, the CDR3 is TGCGCCAGCAGCCGGGGACTAGCGGGGCGGTACAATGAGCAGTTCTTC.

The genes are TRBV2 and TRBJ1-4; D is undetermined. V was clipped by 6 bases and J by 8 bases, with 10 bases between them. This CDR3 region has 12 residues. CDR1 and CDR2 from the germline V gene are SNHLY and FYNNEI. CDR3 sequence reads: CASRGRVEKLFF. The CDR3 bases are TGTGCCAGCAGGGGGAGGGTGGAAAAACTGTTTTTT.

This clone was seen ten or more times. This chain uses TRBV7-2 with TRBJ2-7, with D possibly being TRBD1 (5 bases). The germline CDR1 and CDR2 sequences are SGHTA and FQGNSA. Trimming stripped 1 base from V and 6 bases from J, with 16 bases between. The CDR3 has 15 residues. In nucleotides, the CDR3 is TGTGCCAGCAGCTTAGAACCAGGGTACGGGTTCGAGCAGTACTTC. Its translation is CASSLEPGYGFEQYF.

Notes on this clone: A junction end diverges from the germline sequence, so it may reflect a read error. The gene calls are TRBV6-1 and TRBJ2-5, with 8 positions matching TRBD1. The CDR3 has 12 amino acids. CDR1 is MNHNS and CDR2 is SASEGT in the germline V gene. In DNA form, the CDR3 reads TGTGCCAGCTGTGACAGGGGAGAGACCCAGTACTTC. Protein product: CASCDRGETQYF.

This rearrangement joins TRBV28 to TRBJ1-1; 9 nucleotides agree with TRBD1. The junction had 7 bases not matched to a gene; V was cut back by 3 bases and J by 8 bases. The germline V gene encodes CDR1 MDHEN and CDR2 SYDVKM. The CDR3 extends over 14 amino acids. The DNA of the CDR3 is TGTGCCAGCAGTTTGGGACAGGGTAGATGGGAAGCTTTCTTT. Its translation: CASSLGQGRWEAFF.

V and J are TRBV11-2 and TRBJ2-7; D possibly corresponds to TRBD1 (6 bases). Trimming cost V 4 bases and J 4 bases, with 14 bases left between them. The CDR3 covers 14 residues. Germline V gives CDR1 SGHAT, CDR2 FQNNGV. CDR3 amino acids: CASSSLQGPYEQYF. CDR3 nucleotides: TGTGCCAGCAGCTCCCTACAGGGACCATACGAGCAGTACTTC.

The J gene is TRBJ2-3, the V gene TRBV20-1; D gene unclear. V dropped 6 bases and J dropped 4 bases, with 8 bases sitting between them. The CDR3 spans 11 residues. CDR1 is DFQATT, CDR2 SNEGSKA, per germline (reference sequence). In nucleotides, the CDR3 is TGCAGTGCCGCGCTCGCAGATACGCAGTATTTT. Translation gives CSAALADTQYF.

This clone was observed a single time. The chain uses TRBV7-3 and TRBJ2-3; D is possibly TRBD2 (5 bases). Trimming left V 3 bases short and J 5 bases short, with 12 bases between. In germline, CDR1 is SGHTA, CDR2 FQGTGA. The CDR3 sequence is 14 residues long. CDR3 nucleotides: TGTGCCAGCAGCTTTGGACTTCTAGGAGATACGCAGTATTTT. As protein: CASSFGLLGDTQYF.

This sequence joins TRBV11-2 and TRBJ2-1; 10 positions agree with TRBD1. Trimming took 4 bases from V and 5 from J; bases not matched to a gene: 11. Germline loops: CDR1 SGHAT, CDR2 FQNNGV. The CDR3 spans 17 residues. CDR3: CASSSSRRTGGDNEQFF. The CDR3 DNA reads TGTGCCAGCAGCTCATCCAGGAGGACAGGGGGGGACAATGAGCAGTTCTTC. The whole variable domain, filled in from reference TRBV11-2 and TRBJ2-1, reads EAGVAQSPRYKIIEKRQSVAFWCNPISGHATLYWYQQILGQGPKLLIQFQNNGVVDDSQLPKDRFSAERLKGVDSTLKIQPAKLEDSAVYLCASSSSRRTGGDNEQFFGPGTRLTVL.

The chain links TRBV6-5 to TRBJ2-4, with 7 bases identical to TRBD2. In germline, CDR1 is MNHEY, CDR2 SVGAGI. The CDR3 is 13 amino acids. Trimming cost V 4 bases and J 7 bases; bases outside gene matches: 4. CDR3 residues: CASSFGGRNIQYF. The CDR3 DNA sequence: TGTGCCAGCAGTTTCGGGGGGAGGAACATTCAGTACTTC.

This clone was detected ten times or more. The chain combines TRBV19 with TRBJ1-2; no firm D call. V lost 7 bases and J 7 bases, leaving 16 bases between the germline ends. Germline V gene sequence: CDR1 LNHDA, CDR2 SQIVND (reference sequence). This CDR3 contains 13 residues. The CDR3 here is CASTEALAFGYTF. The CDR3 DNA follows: TGTGCCAGTACCGAGGCTCTGGCCTTTGGCTACACCTTC.

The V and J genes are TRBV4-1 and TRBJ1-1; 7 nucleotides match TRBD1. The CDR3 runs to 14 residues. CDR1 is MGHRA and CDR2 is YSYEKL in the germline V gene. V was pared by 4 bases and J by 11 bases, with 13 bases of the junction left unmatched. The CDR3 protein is CASSLLGQGVGAFF. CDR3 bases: TGCGCCAGCAGCCTTTTAGGCCAGGGGGTAGGGGCTTTCTTT.

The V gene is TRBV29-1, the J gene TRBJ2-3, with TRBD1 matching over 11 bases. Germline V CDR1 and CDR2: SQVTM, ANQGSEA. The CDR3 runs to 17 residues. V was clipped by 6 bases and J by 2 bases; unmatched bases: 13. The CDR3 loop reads CSVGAIGDRGSTDTQYF. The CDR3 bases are TGCAGCGTAGGTGCAATAGGGGACAGGGGGTCCACAGATACGCAGTATTTT.

Written as DNA, the CDR3 is TGCGCCAGCAGCTTGGCCACGGGTTTGAACACTGAAGCTTTCTTT. Its protein product is CASSLATGLNTEAFF. The chain recombines TRBV5-1 with TRBJ1-1; D ambiguous. CDR1 and CDR2 (germline): SGHRS, YFSETQ. CDR3 length equals 15 residues. The V end lost 0 bases, the J end lost 0 bases, and 9 bases lay between the germline ends.

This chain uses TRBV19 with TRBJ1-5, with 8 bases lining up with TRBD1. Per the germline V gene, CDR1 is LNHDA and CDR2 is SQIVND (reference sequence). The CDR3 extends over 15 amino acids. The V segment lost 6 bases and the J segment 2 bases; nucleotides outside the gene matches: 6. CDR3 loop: CASSAMGQGNQPQHF. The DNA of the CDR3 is TGTGCCAGTAGCGCAATGGGACAGGGCAATCAGCCCCAGCATTTT.

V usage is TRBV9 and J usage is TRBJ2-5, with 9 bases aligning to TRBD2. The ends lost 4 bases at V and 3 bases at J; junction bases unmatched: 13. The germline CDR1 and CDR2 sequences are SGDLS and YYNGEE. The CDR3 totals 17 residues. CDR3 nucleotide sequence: TGTGCCAGCAGCCTAGAGGGTAGCGGGAGTATAAAAGAGACCCAGTACTTC. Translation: CASSLEGSGSIKETQYF.

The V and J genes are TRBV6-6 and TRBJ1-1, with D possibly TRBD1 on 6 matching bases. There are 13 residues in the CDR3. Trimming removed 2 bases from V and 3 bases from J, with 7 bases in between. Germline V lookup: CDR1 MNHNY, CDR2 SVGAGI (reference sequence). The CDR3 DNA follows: TGTGCCAGCAGTTACGGGGGCTACACTGAAGCTTTCTTT. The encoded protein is CASSYGGYTEAFF.